The next 12 T cell receptor beta chains were all read from a single sample in a study of blood T cells in healthy people across ages. A J-beta primer mix and a sample-barcoded 5' primer were used in a second PCR of roughly 6 to 11 cycles. In TCRdb, the 5' RACE reads were re-called with MiXCR into one record per CDR3 protein. The repertoire holds about 570,000 distinct CDR3 sequences, with 25% to 30% as singletons. Specimen: blood. The receptors derive from a woman aged 65 to 85 in good health.

The chain employs TRBV7-6 and TRBJ1-4, with 7 bases fitting TRBD1. The germline V gene encodes CDR1 SGHVS and CDR2 FNYEAQ. CDR3 length: 15 amino acids. The trim removed 2 bases at V and 5 bases at J, leaving 5 bases unmatched. For the CDR3, the DNA is TGTGCCAGCAGCTTAATAGGGACAGCGAATGAAAAACTGTTTTTT. Protein product: CASSLIGTANEKLFF.

The count of this clonotype is one. The J gene is TRBJ2-7, the V gene TRBV20-1; D possibly corresponds to TRBD1 (7 bases). The CDR3 contains 15 residues. Germline CDR1 is DFQATT and CDR2 is SNEGSKA (reference sequence). The ends were cut back, 1 base at V and 1 base at J, with 14 bases in the middle. CDR3 sequence: CSARAAQGGSYEQYF. The CDR3 DNA is TGCAGTGCTAGAGCTGCTCAGGGGGGTTCCTACGAGCAGTACTTC.

The rearrangement uses TRBV10-3 and TRBJ1-4; D is undetermined. This CDR3 is 14 amino acids long. The germline V gene has CDR1 ENHRY and CDR2 SYGVKD. Trimming removed 3 bases at V and 8 bases at J, with 13 bases between. The chain's CDR3 is CAISEGGSREKLFF. DNA for the CDR3: TGTGCCATCAGTGAAGGAGGCTCACGGGAAAAACTGTTTTTT.

This clonotype was detected a few times. The CDR3 nucleotides are TGTGCCAGCAGTTTACGGGGCTTTGACACTGAAGCTTTCTTT. It codes for CASSLRGFDTEAFF. V and J are TRBV12-3 or TRBV12-4 and TRBJ1-1, with D tentatively TRBD1 (5 bases). V was pared by 2 bases and J by 3 bases, with 10 bases between. The CDR3 loop spans 14 amino acids.

This clonotype was found a few times. Here the CDR3 DNA reads TGTGCCAGCAGTTCAAAGGGGTTAATTTTCTCTGGGGCCAACGTCCTGACTTTC. Translation gives CASSSKGLIFSGANVLTF. This chain uses TRBV27 with TRBJ2-6; weak D call: TRBD1 (5 bases). This CDR3 is built from 18 residues. Per germline, CDR1 MNHEY and CDR2 SMNVEV (reference sequence). V gave up 4 bases and J gave up 0 bases, with 16 bases separating them.

The rearrangement links TRBV9 to TRBJ1-2, with 7 bases lining up with TRBD1. The J segment lost 6 bases and the V segment lost 0 bases, leaving 14 bases of the junction unmatched. The CDR3 extends over 17 amino acids. The germline gives CDR1 SGDLS, CDR2 YYNGEE. The CDR3: CASSVDERGRFKDGYTF. CDR3 coding DNA: TGTGCCAGCAGCGTAGATGAGAGGGGGCGTTTTAAGGATGGCTACACCTTC.

The chain employs TRBV7-2 and TRBJ1-4; unclear D gene. Germline assignment: CDR1 SGHTA and CDR2 FQGNSA. The CDR3 contains 16 residues. With 5 bases removed from V and 0 bases from J, the gap between germline ends came to 13 bases. In DNA form, the CDR3 reads TGTGCCAGCAGCCCGAGGCGGGGAGCAACTAATGAAAAACTGTTTTTT. As protein: CASSPRRGATNEKLFF.

The table lists this clonotype with a few counts. The rearrangement joins TRBV29-1 to TRBJ2-5; D gene ambiguous. Between the trimmed V and J ends, which lost 6 bases and 4 bases, there was a span of 12 bases. Germline V CDR1 and CDR2: SQVTM, ANQGSEA. This CDR3 is built from 12 residues. This CDR3 reads CSVPLFVETQYF. The DNA for the CDR3 is TGCAGCGTGCCCCTTTTTGTAGAGACCCAGTACTTC. Drawing the rest from reference TRBV29-1 and TRBJ2-5, the complete variable domain is SAVISQKPSRDICQRGTSLTIQCQVDSQVTMMFWYRQQPGQSLTLIATANQGSEATYESGFVIDKFPISRPNLTFSTLTVSNMSPEDSSIYLCSVPLFVETQYFGPGTRLLVL.

This clonotype appeared a single time. The CDR3 coding sequence is TGTGCCATCAGTGACCGGGACAATTCCGGCTACACCTTC. Encoded protein: CAISDRDNSGYTF. The chain joins TRBV10-3 to TRBJ1-2; D is perhaps TRBD1 (6 bases). The CDR3 is made up of 13 amino acids. Per germline, CDR1 ENHRY and CDR2 SYGVKD. Between the trimmed V and J ends, which lost 3 bases and 8 bases, there was a span of 13 bases.

In nucleotides, the CDR3 is TGCAGCGTTGGTGGGAGTGAGACCCAGTACTTC. This codes for CSVGGSETQYF. V gene TRBV29-1 combines with J gene TRBJ2-5; D possibly corresponds to TRBD2 (5 bases). Trimming stripped 4 bases from V and 5 bases from J, with 8 bases between. Germline V gives CDR1 SQVTM, CDR2 ANQGSEA. This CDR3 region has 11 residues.

V and J are TRBV5-4 and TRBJ2-4; TRBD1 or TRBD2 may be the D gene (6 bases each). Between the trimmed V and J ends, which lost 1 base and 8 bases, there was a span of 7 bases. CDR3 length: 12 residues. The germline gives CDR1 SGHNT, CDR2 YYREEE (reference sequence). CDR3 in amino acids: CASSLRGDIQYF. DNA for the CDR3: TGTGCCAGCAGCTTGAGGGGGGACATTCAGTACTTC.

Comment on this clonotype: The junction does not match germline at one end; this may be a read error. The V gene is TRBV6-1, the J gene TRBJ2-1; 9 positions agree with TRBD2. The CDR3 is 19 amino acids. Germline V gene data show CDR1 as MNHNS and CDR2 as SASEGT. CDR3 amino acids: CASSESRASGAVKGETRYF. As DNA, the CDR3 is TGTGCCAGCAGTGAATCCAGGGCTAGCGGGGCTGTTAAGGGAGAGACCCGGTACTTC.